Shown below are 16 T cell receptor beta chains from a single sample sequenced in a study of T cells after yellow fever vaccination. TCRdb re-analysed the 5' RACE reads in MiXCR, keeping a single row per CDR3 protein. This sample has about 340,000 distinct CDR3 sequences, with under 15% found just once. Sample: CD4+ T cells sorted from PBMCs, taken 15 days after the yellow fever booster vaccination. These TCRs come from a man younger than 30 who received the YFV17D yellow fever vaccine.

The table lists this clonotype with a few counts. The rearrangement links TRBV14 to TRBJ2-5, with D perhaps TRBD2 (6 bases). Trimming pared 4 bases from V and 5 bases from J, leaving 23 bases between. This CDR3 is built from 17 residues. From germline, CDR1 is SGHDN and CDR2 FVKESK. The CDR3 DNA sequence: TGTGCCAGCAGCCCCTCTATAAGGAGGGTGGTGACGGAGACCCAGTACTTC. Translation: CASSPSIRRVVTETQYF.

In this sample, this clonotype turned up a few times. The J gene is TRBJ1-2, the V gene TRBV11-2; 8 nucleotides align to TRBD1. Germline V gives CDR1 SGHAT, CDR2 FQNNGV. Losses at the gene ends were 5 bases for V and 7 bases for J; bases not matched to a gene: 3. The CDR3 runs 12 residues. The DNA for the CDR3 is TGTGCCAGCAGCACCGACAGGGGTGGCTACACCTTC. Its protein product is CASSTDRGGYTF.

The chain recombines TRBV3-1 with TRBJ1-2; D uncertain. Per the germline V gene, CDR1 is LGHDT and CDR2 is YNNKEL (reference sequence). CDR3 size: 11 residues. Trimming took off 3 bases at V and 13 bases at J, with 12 bases between the two ends. CDR3 protein: CASSQSPIPTF. DNA of the CDR3: TGTGCCAGCAGCCAGTCCCCCATTCCCACCTTC. Drawing the rest from reference TRBV3-1 and TRBJ1-2, the complete variable domain is DTAVSQTPKYLVTQMGNDKSIKCEQNLGHDTMYWYKQDSKKFLKIMFSYNNKELIINETVPNRFSPKSPDKAHLNLHINSLELGDSAVYFCASSQSPIPTFGSGTRLTVV.

The gene calls are TRBV20-1 and TRBJ1-1; D unclear. This CDR3 comprises 14 residues. The V and J ends lost 1 base and 8 bases respectively, with 17 bases between them. Germline V lookup: CDR1 DFQATT, CDR2 SNEGSKA (reference sequence). DNA for the CDR3: TGCAGTGCTAGAGCCTTGGCGGGAGGGCTAGAAGCTTTCTTT. It is translated as CSARALAGGLEAFF.

The genes are TRBV7-2 and TRBJ1-5, with 8 bases lining up with TRBD1. This CDR3 has 14 residues. Germline CDR1 and CDR2: SGHTA and FQGNSA. V trimming: 6 bases; J trimming: 5 bases; junction bases outside the gene matches: 6. The CDR3: CASSFRGLDQPQHF. CDR3 bases: TGTGCCAGCAGTTTCAGGGGGCTGGATCAGCCCCAGCATTTT.

This clonotype was seen only a few times. This chain joins TRBV20-1 and TRBJ1-2, with a weak D call TRBD1 (5 bases). This CDR3 has 15 residues. Trimming shortened V by 5 bases and J by 3 bases, and 19 bases separated the two germline ends. The germline CDR1 and CDR2 sequences are DFQATT and SNEGSKA (reference sequence). CDR3 coding DNA: TGCAGTGCTTATCACGGACACCGGGGCGACTATGGCTACACCTTC. This encodes CSAYHGHRGDYGYTF.

This clonotype was counted only a few times. The chain carries TRBV6-2 or TRBV6-3 and TRBJ1-1; D possibly corresponds to TRBD1 (5 bases). The CDR3 extends over 15 amino acids. CDR1 MNHEY and CDR2 SVGEGT come from the germline V gene. Between the trimmed V and J ends, which lost 2 bases and 1 base, there was a span of 11 bases. The CDR3 region has the DNA TGTGCCAGCAGTTACATGGGACCGACGAACACTGAAGCTTTCTTT. Amino acid sequence: CASSYMGPTNTEAFF.

The V and J genes are TRBV9 and TRBJ2-3; D is ambiguous. The CDR3 has 14 residues. Trimming removed 2 bases from V and 0 bases from J, with 7 bases in between. In germline, CDR1 is SGDLS, CDR2 YYNGEE. The CDR3 loop is CASSVTSSTDTQYF. The CDR3 DNA is TGTGCCAGCAGCGTGACTTCTAGCACAGATACGCAGTATTTT.

The chain has TRBV11-2 and TRBJ1-1, with 10 bases matching TRBD1. The CDR3 has 15 residues. CDR1 is SGHAT and CDR2 is FQNNGV in the germline V gene. J was trimmed by 4 bases and V by 7 bases; bases with no gene match: 9. CDR3 region: CASNPRTGGATEAFF. The CDR3 coding sequence is TGTGCCAGCAACCCTCGGACAGGGGGGGCCACTGAAGCTTTCTTT. The variable domain in full, with the rest retrieved from reference TRBV11-2 and TRBJ1-1, is EAGVAQSPRYKIIEKRQSVAFWCNPISGHATLYWYQQILGQGPKLLIQFQNNGVVDDSQLPKDRFSAERLKGVDSTLKIQPAKLEDSAVYLCASNPRTGGATEAFFGQGTRLTVV.

The chain recombines TRBV7-2 with TRBJ1-5; D is unresolved. Looked up from germline, CDR1 is SGHTA and CDR2 is FQGNSA. The CDR3 totals 15 residues. The ends were cut back, 3 bases at V and 6 bases at J, with 15 bases in the middle. The CDR3: CASSFKGGPVQPQHF. The CDR3 nucleotides read TGTGCCAGCAGCTTTAAGGGTGGTCCGGTTCAGCCCCAGCATTTT.

V usage is TRBV4-3 and J usage is TRBJ2-1, with 8 bases lining up with TRBD2. Germline V lookup: CDR1 LGHNA, CDR2 YSLEER. The V and J ends lost 8 bases and 10 bases, in that order; junction bases with no gene match: 13. There are 14 residues in the CDR3. The CDR3 DNA follows: TGCGCCAGCGGAGCGGGGGCGCGCCTTGGGGAGCAGTTCTTC. It codes for CASGAGARLGEQFF.

The chain recombines TRBV16 with TRBJ2-1, with D possibly called TRBD1 or TRBD2 (7 bases each). The CDR3 is 17 amino acids. V lost 5 bases and J 5 bases, leaving 22 bases between the germline ends. The germline CDR1 and CDR2 sequences are KGHSY and FQNENV. The CDR3 spells CASSSSPGGGRNNEQFF. The CDR3 bases are TGTGCCAGCAGCTCGTCCCCAGGGGGGGGCCGGAACAATGAGCAGTTCTTC. Looking up the rest from reference TRBV16 and TRBJ2-1 gives the full variable domain: GEEVAQTPKHLVRGEGQKAKLYCAPIKGHSYVFWYQQVLKNEFKFLISFQNENVFDETGMPKERFSAKCLPNSPCSLEIQATKLEDSAVYFCASSSSPGGGRNNEQFFGPGTRLTVL.

The chain carries TRBV20-1 and TRBJ2-7; no clear D. Germline loops: CDR1 DFQATT, CDR2 SNEGSKA (reference sequence). The CDR3 has 13 amino acids. With 6 bases removed from V and 4 bases from J, the gap between germline ends came to 16 bases. In DNA, the CDR3 is TGCAGTGCCCGGCCGGGCCTCGAATACGAGCAGTACTTC. Encoded protein: CSARPGLEYEQYF.

The V gene is TRBV20-1, the J gene TRBJ2-5; TRBD2 is a possible D gene (6 bases). CDR3 length: 16 amino acids. V lost 5 bases to trimming and J lost 2 bases, with 21 bases between them. Germline lookup yields CDR1 DFQATT and CDR2 SNEGSKA (reference sequence). CDR3 nucleotides: TGCAGTGCTCACGGGGAGAGGCGGGGCCGACAAGAGACCCAGTACTTC. It is translated as CSAHGERRGRQETQYF.

The sample holds a few counts of this clonotype. The chain uses TRBV7-8 and TRBJ2-3, with no clear D. The V end lost 5 bases, the J end lost 6 bases, and 6 bases lay between the germline ends. Germline CDR1 and CDR2: SGHVS and FQNEAQ. The CDR3 sequence is 11 residues long. Here the CDR3 reads CASSPYDTQYF. The DNA for the CDR3 is TGTGCCAGCAGCCCCTACGATACGCAGTATTTT.

V is TRBV7-9 and J is TRBJ1-5; weak D call: TRBD1 (6 bases). The CDR3 spans 15 residues. Germline CDR1 reads SEHNR; CDR2 reads FQNEAQ (reference sequence). The ends were cut back, 3 bases at V and 4 bases at J, with 13 bases in the middle. For the CDR3, the DNA is TGTGCCAGCAGCTTTACGGACAGCCCAAATCAGCCCCAGCATTTT. As protein: CASSFTDSPNQPQHF.